This is a list of T cell receptor beta chains from one sample in a study of cytomegalovirus exposure and HLA in healthy donors. Clones were sequenced by immunoSEQ multiplex PCR, and TCRdb holds only the in-frame ones, with some missing. The table shows 110,000 or so clones, with approximately 76% occurring only once. Sequences were obtained from PBMCs. The source is a middle-aged man in good health and CMV-seronegative. CDR3s include the opening cysteine and the closing phenylalanine or tryptophan. Fields, in order: D gene, clone size, J gene, V gene, CDR3 DNA, CDR3 protein. D genes are given only for firm matches. Some rows mark clone size as missing; the rest say once, few, many or name a class of expanded clone.

d_gene: -; abundance: -; j_gene: TRBJ2-7; v_gene: TRBV19; CDR3nt: TGTGCCAGTAGTATTCAGGTAACTTCCTACGAGCAGTACTTC; CDR3aa: CASSIQVTSYEQYF
d_gene: -; abundance: -; j_gene: TRBJ2-1; v_gene: TRBV2; CDR3nt: TGTGCCAGCAATAACAGGCTCACCTCCTACAATGAGCAGTTCTTC; CDR3aa: CASNNRLTSYNEQFF
d_gene: -; abundance: -; j_gene: TRBJ1-2; v_gene: TRBV4-3; CDR3nt: TGCGCCAGCAGCCAATCCACAGGGACTAACTATGGCTACACCTTC; CDR3aa: CASSQSTGTNYGYTF
d_gene: -; abundance: -; j_gene: TRBJ1-1; v_gene: TRBV14; CDR3nt: TGTGCCAGCAGCCAACTGAGGATAGGGAACACTGAAGCTTTCTTT; CDR3aa: CASSQLRIGNTEAFF
d_gene: TRBD1; abundance: -; j_gene: TRBJ1-2; v_gene: TRBV18; CDR3nt: TGTGCCAGCTCCCGGGACAGGGACCTCCCTGGCTACACCTTC; CDR3aa: CASSRDRDLPGYTF
d_gene: -; abundance: few; j_gene: TRBJ2-3; v_gene: TRBV18; CDR3nt: TGTGCCAGCTCACCAGACTCCCCGAATACGCAGTATTTT; CDR3aa: CASSPDSPNTQYF
d_gene: -; abundance: few; j_gene: TRBJ2-1; v_gene: TRBV27; CDR3nt: TGTGCCAGCAGTCCCCGCACGGGTGGAGGACGGAATGAGCAGTTCTTC; CDR3aa: CASSPRTGGGRNEQFF
d_gene: -; abundance: -; j_gene: TRBJ1-1; v_gene: TRBV5-6; CDR3nt: TGTGCCAGCAGCTTGAAAGTCGGCGGCGGAGCTTTCTTT; CDR3aa: CASSLKVGGGAFF
d_gene: -; abundance: -; j_gene: TRBJ1-1; v_gene: TRBV21-1; CDR3nt: TGTGCCAGCGGCGTAGGGGGGGGTAGGGCTTTCTTT; CDR3aa: CASGVGGGRAFF
d_gene: -; abundance: -; j_gene: TRBJ1-2; v_gene: TRBV6-5; CDR3nt: TGTGCCAGCAGTTACTCGGGAGGCAACTATGGCTACACCTTC; CDR3aa: CASSYSGGNYGYTF
d_gene: TRBD1; abundance: -; j_gene: TRBJ1-2; v_gene: TRBV6-1; CDR3nt: TGTGCCAGCAGTGGTGCAGGGGGCGTTGGTTATGGCTACACCTTC; CDR3aa: CASSGAGGVGYGYTF
d_gene: -; abundance: -; j_gene: TRBJ2-5; v_gene: TRBV25-1; CDR3nt: TGTGCCACCCAATCGACAGTCCTCAAGGAGACCCAGTACTTC; CDR3aa: CATQSTVLKETQYF
d_gene: TRBD2; abundance: -; j_gene: TRBJ2-3; v_gene: TRBV5-1; CDR3nt: TGCGCCAGCAGCATAGTTAGCGGGGGGGCCGGAGATACGCAGTATTTT; CDR3aa: CASSIVSGGAGDTQYF
d_gene: -; abundance: -; j_gene: TRBJ1-1; v_gene: TRBV7-9; CDR3nt: TGTGCCAGCAGCCTCCAATCGGACTGGGACACTGAAGCTTTCTTT; CDR3aa: CASSLQSDWDTEAFF
d_gene: TRBD2; abundance: few; j_gene: TRBJ2-3; v_gene: TRBV19; CDR3nt: TGTGCCAGTAGGAAGATCGGACTAGCGGGGGGAGATACGCAGTATTTT; CDR3aa: CASRKIGLAGGDTQYF
d_gene: -; abundance: -; j_gene: TRBJ1-1; v_gene: TRBV19; CDR3nt: TGTGCCAGTAGTATAGTAGCCGATAACACTGAAGCTTTCTTT; CDR3aa: CASSIVADNTEAFF
d_gene: -; abundance: few; j_gene: TRBJ2-6; v_gene: TRBV5-1; CDR3nt: TGCGCCAGCAGCTTGGCCTCACAGGGTTTCTCTGGGGCCAACGTCCTGACTTTC; CDR3aa: CASSLASQGFSGANVLTF
d_gene: -; abundance: -; j_gene: TRBJ1-2; v_gene: TRBV29-1; CDR3nt: TGCAGCGTTCCGGGGACTCCCCAAGGCTACACCTTC; CDR3aa: CSVPGTPQGYTF
d_gene: TRBD2; abundance: -; j_gene: TRBJ2-5; v_gene: TRBV6-5; CDR3nt: TGTGCCAGCAGTAGCGGGGGCCGTGCCACGGAGACCCAGTACTTC; CDR3aa: CASSSGGRATETQYF
d_gene: TRBD2; abundance: -; j_gene: TRBJ2-5; v_gene: TRBV19; CDR3nt: TGTGCCAGTAGTAGGGCGGGGGGGCCGGAGACCCAGTACTTC; CDR3aa: CASSRAGGPETQYF
d_gene: -; abundance: -; j_gene: TRBJ1-1; v_gene: TRBV19; CDR3nt: TGTGCCAGTGCCTCCGGGATAGGCACTGAAGCTTTCTTT; CDR3aa: CASASGIGTEAFF
d_gene: TRBD1; abundance: -; j_gene: TRBJ2-4; v_gene: TRBV7-9; CDR3nt: TGTGCCAGCAGCTTAGCACCAGGGGGCGATAGCAAAAACATTCAGTACTTC; CDR3aa: CASSLAPGGDSKNIQYF
d_gene: -; abundance: -; j_gene: TRBJ1-1; v_gene: TRBV21-1; CDR3nt: TGTGCCAGCAGCAGCCTCCCGGGGGGAACTGAAGCTTTCTTT; CDR3aa: CASSSLPGGTEAFF
d_gene: -; abundance: few; j_gene: TRBJ2-7; v_gene: TRBV2; CDR3nt: TGTGCCAGCAGTGAACCCCCCGGCGAGCAGTACTTC; CDR3aa: CASSEPPGEQYF
d_gene: -; abundance: -; j_gene: TRBJ1-1; v_gene: TRBV10-3; CDR3nt: TGTGCCAGCCGAGGGTTCACTGACACTGAAGCTTTCTTT; CDR3aa: CASRGFTDTEAFF
d_gene: -; abundance: -; j_gene: TRBJ1-1; v_gene: TRBV18; CDR3nt: TGTGCCAGCTCACCGACGAGGGACACTGAAGCTTTCTTT; CDR3aa: CASSPTRDTEAFF
d_gene: -; abundance: -; j_gene: TRBJ2-7; v_gene: TRBV5-1; CDR3nt: TGCGCCAGCAGCTTGCAGGGCAGGGGTCCCTACGAGCAGTACTTC; CDR3aa: CASSLQGRGPYEQYF
d_gene: -; abundance: few; j_gene: TRBJ1-1; v_gene: TRBV4-2; CDR3nt: TGTGCCAGCAGCCAAGAGAGGAACACTGAAGCTTTCTTT; CDR3aa: CASSQERNTEAFF
d_gene: TRBD2; abundance: -; j_gene: TRBJ2-1; v_gene: TRBV6-5; CDR3nt: TGTGCCAGTAGGGGGTTGCGGGGGGGAGACAATGAGCAGTTCTTC; CDR3aa: CASRGLRGGDNEQFF
d_gene: -; abundance: -; j_gene: TRBJ2-4; v_gene: TRBV29-1; CDR3nt: TGCAGCGTTGACGTTCAGGGGACGGATTCACCGTTACACATTCAGTACTTC; CDR3aa: CSVDVQGTDSPLHIQYF
d_gene: TRBD1; abundance: few; j_gene: TRBJ2-7; v_gene: TRBV27; CDR3nt: TGTGCCAGCAGCGGCCGGGACAGGGCGGGCGAGCAGTACTTC; CDR3aa: CASSGRDRAGEQYF
d_gene: -; abundance: -; j_gene: TRBJ1-5; v_gene: TRBV28; CDR3nt: TGTGCCAGCAGTCCTACAGGGTCGGGGAATCAGCCCCAGCATTTT; CDR3aa: CASSPTGSGNQPQHF
d_gene: -; abundance: few; j_gene: TRBJ1-2; v_gene: TRBV19; CDR3nt: TGTGCCAGTAGTTCCGGGTCGAGCTATGGCTACACCTTC; CDR3aa: CASSSGSSYGYTF
d_gene: -; abundance: -; j_gene: TRBJ1-2; v_gene: TRBV6-6; CDR3nt: TGTGCCAGCAGTTACTCGGGCAGGGCTGGCTACACCTTC; CDR3aa: CASSYSGRAGYTF
d_gene: -; abundance: few; j_gene: TRBJ2-7; v_gene: TRBV19; CDR3nt: TGTGCCAGTAGCAGGGACTTTGCCTACGAGCAGTACTTC; CDR3aa: CASSRDFAYEQYF
d_gene: -; abundance: -; j_gene: TRBJ1-2; v_gene: TRBV9; CDR3nt: TGTGCCAGCAGCTTCTCGTTCCCAGGGGAAGGCTACACCTTC; CDR3aa: CASSFSFPGEGYTF
d_gene: -; abundance: -; j_gene: TRBJ1-1; v_gene: TRBV7-2; CDR3nt: TGTGCCAGCAGCTCGCCGGGACTTATGAACACTGAAGCTTTCTTT; CDR3aa: CASSSPGLMNTEAFF
d_gene: TRBD2; abundance: few; j_gene: TRBJ2-1; v_gene: TRBV4-3; CDR3nt: TGCGCCAGCAGCCAAGTATTAATAAGCGGGGGCTCCTACAATGAGCAGTTCTTC; CDR3aa: CASSQVLISGGSYNEQFF
d_gene: -; abundance: -; j_gene: TRBJ1-2; v_gene: TRBV5-1; CDR3nt: TGCGCCAGCAGCTCCTACAGGACCCTAAACTATGGCTACACCTTC; CDR3aa: CASSSYRTLNYGYTF
d_gene: TRBD2; abundance: -; j_gene: TRBJ2-7; v_gene: TRBV6-5; CDR3nt: TGTGCCAGCAGCCTTCTTGGGGGGGGTTACGAGCAGTACTTC; CDR3aa: CASSLLGGGYEQYF
d_gene: -; abundance: -; j_gene: TRBJ2-1; v_gene: TRBV27; CDR3nt: TGTGCCAGCAGCTTGGGGGGAAATGAGCAGTTCTTC; CDR3aa: CASSLGGNEQFF
d_gene: -; abundance: -; j_gene: TRBJ1-3; v_gene: TRBV7-8; CDR3nt: TGTGCCAGCAGCTTAGGGACAGCTGGGGGCTCTGGAAACACCATATATTTT; CDR3aa: CASSLGTAGGSGNTIYF
d_gene: -; abundance: -; j_gene: TRBJ2-3; v_gene: TRBV7-9; CDR3nt: TGTTCCAGCAGCTTAGACGGAGGTCGGCATACGCAGTATTTT; CDR3aa: CSSSLDGGRHTQYF
d_gene: -; abundance: -; j_gene: TRBJ2-1; v_gene: TRBV7-9; CDR3nt: TGTTCCAGCAGCCCCCCAGTGTACAATGAGCAGTTCTTC; CDR3aa: CSSSPPVYNEQFF
d_gene: TRBD1; abundance: -; j_gene: TRBJ2-1; v_gene: TRBV6-5; CDR3nt: TGTGCCAGCAGTTATAGCCTGGGGACAGCCCCCGGGCTGTTCTTC; CDR3aa: CASSYSLGTAPGLFF
d_gene: TRBD1; abundance: -; j_gene: TRBJ2-3; v_gene: TRBV19; CDR3nt: TGTGCCAGTAGTCTTGGACAGGGGTTAGATACGCAGTATTTT; CDR3aa: CASSLGQGLDTQYF
d_gene: TRBD1; abundance: few; j_gene: TRBJ1-5; v_gene: TRBV19; CDR3nt: TGTGCCAGTAACGGGGGACAGGGTGGCAATCAGCCCCAGCATTTT; CDR3aa: CASNGGQGGNQPQHF
d_gene: -; abundance: -; j_gene: TRBJ1-2; v_gene: TRBV29-1; CDR3nt: TGCAGCGTAACATCCCCGGGGGGGAGCGTTGGTGGCTACACCTTC; CDR3aa: CSVTSPGGSVGGYTF
d_gene: -; abundance: -; j_gene: TRBJ1-2; v_gene: TRBV6-6; CDR3nt: TGTGCCAGCAGCCCGGGGGGGAACTATGGCTACACCTTC; CDR3aa: CASSPGGNYGYTF
d_gene: TRBD1; abundance: -; j_gene: TRBJ2-7; v_gene: TRBV7-3; CDR3nt: TGTGCCAGCAGCTTTGGACAGGGCTACGAGCAGTACTTC; CDR3aa: CASSFGQGYEQYF
d_gene: TRBD1; abundance: -; j_gene: TRBJ1-1; v_gene: TRBV6-1; CDR3nt: TGTGCCAGCAGTGAGGACAGGGGGGACACTGAAGCTTTCTTT; CDR3aa: CASSEDRGDTEAFF
d_gene: -; abundance: -; j_gene: TRBJ1-2; v_gene: TRBV18; CDR3nt: TGTGCCAGCTCACCGAGACAGCCTTCTGCCCGGGGCTACACCTTC; CDR3aa: CASSPRQPSARGYTF
d_gene: -; abundance: -; j_gene: TRBJ1-6; v_gene: TRBV19; CDR3nt: TGTGCCAGTAGAGGCGGCGATAATTCACCCCTCCACTTT; CDR3aa: CASRGGDNSPLHF
d_gene: -; abundance: -; j_gene: TRBJ2-6; v_gene: TRBV5-5; CDR3nt: TGTGCCAGCGTCCTATCTGGGGCCAACGTCCTGACTTTC; CDR3aa: CASVLSGANVLTF
d_gene: -; abundance: -; j_gene: TRBJ1-1; v_gene: TRBV27; CDR3nt: TGTGCCAGCAGTTTACAGGGAGGGTACACTGAAGCTTTCTTT; CDR3aa: CASSLQGGYTEAFF
d_gene: TRBD1; abundance: -; j_gene: TRBJ1-3; v_gene: TRBV28; CDR3nt: TGTGCCAGCAGTTTGCCCAACAGGGGGCTAGGCTCTGGAAACACCATATATTTT; CDR3aa: CASSLPNRGLGSGNTIYF
d_gene: TRBD1; abundance: -; j_gene: TRBJ2-7; v_gene: TRBV27; CDR3nt: TGTGCCAGCAGGAGGGACAGGATAACCTACGAGCAGTACTTC; CDR3aa: CASRRDRITYEQYF
d_gene: -; abundance: -; j_gene: TRBJ2-5; v_gene: TRBV9; CDR3nt: TGTGCCAGCTCCCTGGGGGGGCAAGAGACCCGGTACTTC; CDR3aa: CASSLGGQETRYF
d_gene: -; abundance: few; j_gene: TRBJ2-7; v_gene: TRBV2; CDR3nt: TGTGCCAGCATCAAGGACGGAAGGGGCACCTACGAGCAGTACTTC; CDR3aa: CASIKDGRGTYEQYF
d_gene: -; abundance: -; j_gene: TRBJ2-3; v_gene: TRBV5-1; CDR3nt: TGCGCCAGCAGCTTGCAAGATACGCAGTATTTT; CDR3aa: CASSLQDTQYF